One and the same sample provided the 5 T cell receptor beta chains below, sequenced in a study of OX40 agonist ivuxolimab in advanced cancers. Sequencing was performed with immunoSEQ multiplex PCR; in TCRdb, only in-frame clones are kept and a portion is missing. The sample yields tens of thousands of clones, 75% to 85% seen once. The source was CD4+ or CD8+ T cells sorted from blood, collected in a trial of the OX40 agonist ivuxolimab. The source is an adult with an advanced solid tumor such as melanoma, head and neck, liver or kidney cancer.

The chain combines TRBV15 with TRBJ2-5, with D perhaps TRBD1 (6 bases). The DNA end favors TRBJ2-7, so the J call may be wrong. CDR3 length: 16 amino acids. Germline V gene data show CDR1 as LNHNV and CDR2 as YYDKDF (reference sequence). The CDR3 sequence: CATSSKQGEGTYEQYF. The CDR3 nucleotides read TGTGCCACCAGCAGTAAACAGGGCGAGGGTACCTACGAGCAGTACTTC.

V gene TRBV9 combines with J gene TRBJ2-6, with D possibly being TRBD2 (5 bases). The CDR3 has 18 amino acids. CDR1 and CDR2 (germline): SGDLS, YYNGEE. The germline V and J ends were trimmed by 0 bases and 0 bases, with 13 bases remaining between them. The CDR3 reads CASSVALTGYSGANVLTF. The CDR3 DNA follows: TGTGCCAGCAGCGTAGCTTTGACGGGATACTCTGGGGCCAACGTCCTGACTTTC.

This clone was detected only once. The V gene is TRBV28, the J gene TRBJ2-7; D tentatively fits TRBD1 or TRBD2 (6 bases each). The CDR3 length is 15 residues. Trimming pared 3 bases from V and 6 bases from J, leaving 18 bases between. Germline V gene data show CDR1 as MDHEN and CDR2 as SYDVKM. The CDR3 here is CASSFSGGRPGEQYF. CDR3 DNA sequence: TGTGCCAGCAGTTTCTCCGGGGGCCGACCTGGCGAGCAGTACTTC.

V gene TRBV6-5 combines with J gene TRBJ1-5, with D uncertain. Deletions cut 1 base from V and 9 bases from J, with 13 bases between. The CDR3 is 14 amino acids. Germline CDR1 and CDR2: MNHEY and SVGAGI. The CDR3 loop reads CASSYLEGVGPQHF. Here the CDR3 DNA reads TGTGCCAGCAGTTACTTGGAGGGAGTAGGGCCCCAGCATTTT.

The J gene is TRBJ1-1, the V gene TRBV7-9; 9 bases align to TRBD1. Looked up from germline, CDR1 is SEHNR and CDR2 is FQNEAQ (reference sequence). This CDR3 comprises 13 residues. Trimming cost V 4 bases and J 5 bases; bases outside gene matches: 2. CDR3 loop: CASSSGQGTEAFF. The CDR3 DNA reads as TGTGCCAGCAGCTCCGGACAGGGGACTGAAGCTTTCTTT.